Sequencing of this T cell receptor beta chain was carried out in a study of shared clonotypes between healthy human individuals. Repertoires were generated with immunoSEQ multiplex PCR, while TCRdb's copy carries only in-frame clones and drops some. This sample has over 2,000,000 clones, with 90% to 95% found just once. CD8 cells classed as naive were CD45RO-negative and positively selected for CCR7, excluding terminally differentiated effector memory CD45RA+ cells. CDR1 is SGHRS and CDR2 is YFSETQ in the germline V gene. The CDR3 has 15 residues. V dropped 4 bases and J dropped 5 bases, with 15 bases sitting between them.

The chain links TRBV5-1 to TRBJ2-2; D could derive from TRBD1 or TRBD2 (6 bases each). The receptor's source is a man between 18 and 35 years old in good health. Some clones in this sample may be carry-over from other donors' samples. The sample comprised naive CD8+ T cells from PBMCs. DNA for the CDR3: TGCGCCAGCAGCCTACACAGGGAGGAGACCGGGGAGCTGTTTTTT. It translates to CASSLHREETGELFF. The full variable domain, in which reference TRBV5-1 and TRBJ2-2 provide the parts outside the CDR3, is KAGVTQTPRYLIKTRGQQVTLSCSPISGHRSVSWYQQTPGQGLQFLFEYFSETQRNKGNFPGRFSGRQFSNSRSEMNVSTLELGDSALYLCASSLHREETGELFFGEGSRLTVL.